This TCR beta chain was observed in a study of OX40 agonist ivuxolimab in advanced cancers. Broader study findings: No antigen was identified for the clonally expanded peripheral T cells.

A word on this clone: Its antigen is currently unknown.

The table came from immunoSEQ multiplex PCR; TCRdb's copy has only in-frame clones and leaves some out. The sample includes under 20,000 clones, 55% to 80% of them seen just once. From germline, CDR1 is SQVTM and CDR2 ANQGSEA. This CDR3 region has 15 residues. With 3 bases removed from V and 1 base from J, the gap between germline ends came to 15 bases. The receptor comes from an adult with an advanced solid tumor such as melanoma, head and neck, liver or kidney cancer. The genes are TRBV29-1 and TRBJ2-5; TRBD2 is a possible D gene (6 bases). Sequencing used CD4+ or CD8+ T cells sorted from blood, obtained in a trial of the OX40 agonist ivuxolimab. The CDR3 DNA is TGCAGCGTTGATGGGCTAGCGATCCCCCAAGAGACCCAGTACTTC. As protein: CSVDGLAIPQETQYF.